Below, one T cell receptor beta chain is given with its context. The data are from a study of shared clonotypes between healthy human individuals. Assay: immunoSEQ multiplex PCR; the TCRdb copy retains only in-frame clones and omits some. Of approximately 980,000 clones in the sample, less than 85% were seen once. V was clipped by 5 bases and J by 4 bases, with 23 bases between them. The CDR3 loop spans 17 amino acids. Germline CDR1 and CDR2: MRHNA and SNTAGT. The sequenced sample consisted of memory CD4+ T cells sorted from blood. Subset reported: CD45RA-negative fraction. This sequence originates from a man aged 18-30 years in good health. The rearrangement joins TRBV6-4 to TRBJ1-2; possibly TRBD1 for D (6 bases). CDR3 protein: CASSPFAGTSGGYGYTF. The DNA of the CDR3 is TGTGCCAGCAGTCCTTTCGCTGGGACAAGCGGGGGCTATGGCTACACCTTC.